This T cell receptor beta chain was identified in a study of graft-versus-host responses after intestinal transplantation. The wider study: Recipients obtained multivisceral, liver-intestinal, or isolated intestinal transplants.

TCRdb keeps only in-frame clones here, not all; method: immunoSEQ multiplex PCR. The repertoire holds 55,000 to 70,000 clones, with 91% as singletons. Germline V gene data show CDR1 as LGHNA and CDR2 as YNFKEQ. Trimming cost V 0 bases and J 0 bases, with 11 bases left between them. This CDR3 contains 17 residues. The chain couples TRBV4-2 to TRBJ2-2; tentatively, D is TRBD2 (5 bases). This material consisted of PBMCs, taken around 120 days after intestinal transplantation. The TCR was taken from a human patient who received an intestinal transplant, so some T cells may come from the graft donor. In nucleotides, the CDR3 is TGTGCCAGCAGCCAAGATTACATCGGGGCGAACACCGGGGAGCTGTTTTTT. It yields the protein CASSQDYIGANTGELFF.